This record looks at one T cell receptor (beta chain) sequence and its context. The antigen remains undetermined. Trimming removed 3 bases at V and 7 bases at J, with 12 bases between. Germline CDR1 and CDR2: MGHDK and SYGVNS. The CDR3 consists of 13 residues. This sample was taken from a study of CD8 T cells in Susac syndrome. RNA amounts of 0.5 to 1 ug underwent reverse transcription with random hexamers. With immunoSEQ multiplex PCR, TCR beta CDR3 was amplified across 54 Vbeta and 13 Jbeta. TCRdb re-called the immunoSEQ multiplex PCR reads with MiXCR, one entry per CDR3 protein. The sample gives 150,000 to 200,000 distinct CDR3 sequences, approximately 92% of which show up once; over 0.11% is in the top ten. TCR beta was sequenced from blood CD8+ and CD4+ T cells. The study, taken as a whole, reports: It was acknowledged in the study that its TCR sequencing and HLA analysis involved a relatively small number of individuals.

This chain connects TRBV25-1 to TRBJ1-1; D gene unclear. This TCR derives from a human donor in good health. Source material: CD4+ T cells from PBMCs. The CDR3 protein is CASSDPPDGEAFF. The CDR3 region has the DNA TGTGCCAGCAGTGATCCTCCGGACGGTGAAGCTTTCTTT.